This is a list of T cell receptor beta chains from one sample in a study of blood T cells in healthy people across ages. A single record per CDR3 protein comes from TCRdb applying MiXCR to the 5' RACE reads. This repertoire shows 1.5 million to 2 million distinct CDR3 sequences, roughly 32% found once; its top ten account for 10% to 12%. The sequenced sample was blood. The receptors were gathered from a woman between 25 and 40 years old in good health. Each CDR3 is given with its conserved first and last residue. The size entry is marked missing in some rows and otherwise reads once, few, many or a size class.

clone_size: .
v_call: TRBV25-1
cdr3_length: 14
cdr3_aa: CASSEVGQGNGYTF

clone_size: .
v_call: TRBV7-8
cdr3_length: 15
cdr3_aa: CASSLEEAGGYTQYF

clone_size: .
v_call: TRBV30
cdr3_length: 14
cdr3_aa: CAWKGFGGNTEAFF

clone_size: few
v_call: TRBV24-1
cdr3_length: 16
cdr3_aa: CATSDSTRGAPDTQYF

clone_size: .
v_call: TRBV20-1
cdr3_length: 15
cdr3_aa: CSATIGTSITYEQYF

clone_size: .
v_call: TRBV4-2
cdr3_length: 18
cdr3_aa: CASSQDDHGSGRIYEQYF

clone_size: few
v_call: TRBV4-2
cdr3_length: 14
cdr3_aa: CASSQDPDGEIQYF

clone_size: .
v_call: TRBV29-1
cdr3_length: 14
cdr3_aa: CSVAPGQVAYEQYF

clone_size: .
v_call: TRBV12-3/TRBV12-4
cdr3_length: 17
cdr3_aa: CASSLTRTSGVTDTQYF

clone_size: many
v_call: TRBV4-1
cdr3_length: 14
cdr3_aa: CASSQDTGLPPQYF

clone_size: .
v_call: TRBV9
cdr3_length: 17
cdr3_aa: CASSVDPGGPKAGELFF

clone_size: few
v_call: TRBV20-1
cdr3_length: 16
cdr3_aa: CSARAGDGDRSYEQYF

clone_size: .
v_call: TRBV6-5
cdr3_length: 13
cdr3_aa: CASSYSRGTGRTF

clone_size: many
v_call: TRBV4-2
cdr3_length: 17
cdr3_aa: CASSQAGPQGVGETQYF

clone_size: .
v_call: TRBV27
cdr3_length: 13
cdr3_aa: CASSSYRDPRQFF

clone_size: .
v_call: TRBV24-1
cdr3_length: 12
cdr3_aa: CATAEVYNEQFF

clone_size: .
v_call: TRBV15
cdr3_length: 12
cdr3_aa: CATSRDTQPQHF

clone_size: .
v_call: TRBV7-9
cdr3_length: 17
cdr3_aa: CASSGASSGGEYNEQFF

clone_size: .
v_call: TRBV15
cdr3_length: 13
cdr3_aa: CATSSPAGRGYTF

clone_size: .
v_call: TRBV12-3/TRBV12-4
cdr3_length: 15
cdr3_aa: CASSLASGANNEQFF

clone_size: few
v_call: TRBV6-1
cdr3_length: 16
cdr3_aa: CASSPRGRGSDYEQYF

clone_size: few
v_call: TRBV4-1
cdr3_length: 15
cdr3_aa: CASSQTVGGAYEQYF

clone_size: few
v_call: TRBV20-1
cdr3_length: 17
cdr3_aa: CSARYGRTVGSDSPLHF

clone_size: few
v_call: TRBV11-2
cdr3_length: 13
cdr3_aa: CASSIQGVSGYTF

clone_size: few
v_call: TRBV13
cdr3_length: 14
cdr3_aa: CASSPYRGQGGYTF

clone_size: .
v_call: TRBV6-1
cdr3_length: 16
cdr3_aa: CASSETPGTNYNEQFF